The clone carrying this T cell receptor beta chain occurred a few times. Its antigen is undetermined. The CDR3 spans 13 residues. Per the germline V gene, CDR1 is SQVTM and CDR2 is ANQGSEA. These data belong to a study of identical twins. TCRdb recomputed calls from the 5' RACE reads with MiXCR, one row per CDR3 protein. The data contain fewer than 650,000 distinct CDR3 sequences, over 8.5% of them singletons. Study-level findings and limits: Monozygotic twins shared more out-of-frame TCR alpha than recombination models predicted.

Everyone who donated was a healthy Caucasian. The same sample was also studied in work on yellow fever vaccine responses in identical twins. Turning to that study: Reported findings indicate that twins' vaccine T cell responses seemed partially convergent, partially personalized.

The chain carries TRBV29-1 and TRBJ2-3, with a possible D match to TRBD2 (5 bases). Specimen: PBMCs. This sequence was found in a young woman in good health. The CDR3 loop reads CSQAVTSTDTQYF. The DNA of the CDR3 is TGCAGTCAAGCGGTAACTAGCACAGATACGCAGTATTTT.